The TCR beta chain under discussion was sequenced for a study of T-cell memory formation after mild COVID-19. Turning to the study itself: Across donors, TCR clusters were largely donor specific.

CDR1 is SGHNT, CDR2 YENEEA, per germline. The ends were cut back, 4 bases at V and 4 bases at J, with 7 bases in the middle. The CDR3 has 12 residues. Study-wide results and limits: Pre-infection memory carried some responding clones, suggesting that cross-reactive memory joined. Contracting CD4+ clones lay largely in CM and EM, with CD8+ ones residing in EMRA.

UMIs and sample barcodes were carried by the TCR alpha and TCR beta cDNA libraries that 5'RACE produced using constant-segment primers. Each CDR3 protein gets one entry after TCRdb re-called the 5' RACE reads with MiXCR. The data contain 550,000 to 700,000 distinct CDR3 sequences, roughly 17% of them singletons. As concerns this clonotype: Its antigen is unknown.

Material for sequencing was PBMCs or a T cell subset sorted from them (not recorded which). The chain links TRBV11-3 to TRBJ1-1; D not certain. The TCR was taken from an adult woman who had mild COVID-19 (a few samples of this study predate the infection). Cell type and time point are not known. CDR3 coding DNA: TGTGCCAGCAGCTCCGCGATCACTGAAGCTTTCTTT. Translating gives CASSSAITEAFF.